What follows describes a single T cell receptor beta chain. The antigen remains unidentified. The assay was immunoSEQ multiplex PCR, and TCRdb's table has in-frame clones only and misses some. The table records some 100,000 clones, over 75% of them present only once. The data stem from a study of T cell responses to AZD1222 COVID-19 vaccine. Study-wide results and limits: Only a handful of individuals given AZD1222 were seropositive at baseline.

Second-dose intervals of approximately 4 or approximately 12 weeks were pooled. This CDR3 contains 16 residues. The V end was cut by 4 bases, the J end by 0 bases, with 13 bases between. The germline V gene has CDR1 MNHNS and CDR2 SASEGT. The sequenced sample was peripheral blood, obtained 28 days after the second AZD1222 dose. The TCR comes from an adult who received the AZD1222 COVID-19 vaccine. The rearrangement uses TRBV6-1 and TRBJ2-1; D is unresolved. CDR3 residues: CASSALRASSYNEQFF. The CDR3 bases are TGTGCCAGCAGTGCCTTACGGGCGAGCTCCTACAATGAGCAGTTCTTC.